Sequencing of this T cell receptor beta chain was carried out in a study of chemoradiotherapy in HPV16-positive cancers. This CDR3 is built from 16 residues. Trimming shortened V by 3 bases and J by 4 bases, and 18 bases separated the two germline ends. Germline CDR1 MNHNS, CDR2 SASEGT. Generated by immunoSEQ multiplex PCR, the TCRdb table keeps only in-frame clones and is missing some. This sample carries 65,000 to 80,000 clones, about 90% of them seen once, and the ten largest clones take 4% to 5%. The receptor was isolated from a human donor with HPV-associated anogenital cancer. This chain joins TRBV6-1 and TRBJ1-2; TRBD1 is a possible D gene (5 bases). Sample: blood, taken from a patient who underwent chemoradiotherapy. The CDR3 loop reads CASSDGYGTGRYGYTF. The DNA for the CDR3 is TGTGCCAGCAGTGATGGTTACGGGACGGGTCGCTATGGCTACACCTTC.